Each of the 18 T cell receptor beta chains below was sequenced from the same sample in a study of T cell responses to AZD1222 COVID-19 vaccine. The table came from immunoSEQ multiplex PCR; TCRdb's copy has only in-frame clones and leaves some out. The data show 120,000 or so clones, with more than 70% seen just once and roughly a sixth held by the top ten. The sequenced sample was peripheral blood, obtained 28 days after the second AZD1222 dose. The source of these receptors is an adult who received the AZD1222 COVID-19 vaccine.

The V call is TRBV3-1 (or the pseudogene TRBV3-2), the J call TRBJ2-5, with a weak D call TRBD1 (6 bases). The CDR3 spans 15 residues. V gave up 2 bases and J gave up 1 base, with 11 bases separating them. Per germline, CDR1 LGHDT and CDR2 YNNKEL (reference sequence). The CDR3 sequence: CASSQIQGFQETQYF. CDR3 bases: TGTGCCAGCAGCCAAATCCAGGGGTTCCAAGAGACCCAGTACTTC.

This clone occurred a few times. This chain uses TRBV4-1 with TRBJ1-2, with 8 bases fitting TRBD1. Germline trimming cut 5 bases from V and 4 bases from J; bases unmatched to any gene: 12. This CDR3 has 16 residues. The germline CDR1 and CDR2 sequences are MGHRA and YSYEKL. The CDR3 region is CASSARYVTGAYGYTF. The DNA for the CDR3 is TGCGCCAGCAGCGCAAGATATGTGACAGGGGCCTATGGCTACACCTTC.

This chain uses TRBV12-3 or TRBV12-4 with TRBJ2-7; no reliable D call. CDR3 length equals 13 residues. V was trimmed by 6 bases and J by 2 bases, leaving 11 bases between them. CDR3 sequence reads: CASRGLSTYEQYF. CDR3 bases: TGTGCCAGCAGGGGTCTGTCGACCTACGAGCAGTACTTC.

The gene calls are TRBV15 and TRBJ2-1, with a tentative D call TRBD1 (6 bases). V lost 3 bases and J lost 9, with 15 bases in between. The CDR3 loop spans 14 amino acids. Germline CDR1 is LNHNV and CDR2 is YYDKDF (reference sequence). The CDR3 bases are TGTGCCACCAGCAGGGAAAGGGACACCGTTGAGCAGTTCTTC. As protein: CATSRERDTVEQFF. Full variable domain (remainder filled in from reference TRBV15 and TRBJ2-1): DAMVIQNPRYQVTQFGKPVTLSCSQTLNHNVMYWYQQKSSQAPKLLFHYYDKDFNNEADTPDNFQSRRPNTSFCFLDIRSPGLGDTAMYLCATSRERDTVEQFFGPGTRLTVL.

The chain joins TRBV7-7 to TRBJ2-5; 9 positions match TRBD1. The germline V gene encodes CDR1 SSHAT and CDR2 FNYEAQ (reference sequence). The CDR3 length is 16 residues. The junction had 8 bases not matched to a gene; V was cut back by 1 base and J by 5 bases. CDR3 loop: CASSLGLGQGQETQYF. The CDR3 region has the DNA TGTGCCAGCAGCTTAGGTCTGGGACAGGGTCAGGAGACCCAGTACTTC.

The V gene is TRBV30, the J gene TRBJ1-2; D is perhaps TRBD1 (6 bases). The CDR3 consists of 16 residues. Germline V CDR1 and CDR2: GTSNPN, SVGIG (reference sequence). Deletions cut 3 bases from V and 4 bases from J, with 21 bases between. CDR3 DNA: TGTGCCTGGAGCCTCCCGGGGGGGGGCCCTACCTATGGCTACACCTTC. It translates to CAWSLPGGGPTYGYTF.

Only a few counts were recorded for this clone. V is TRBV19 and J is TRBJ2-2; 8 bases fit TRBD1. The J segment lost 7 bases and the V segment lost 2 bases, leaving 3 bases of the junction unmatched. This CDR3 comprises 14 residues. CDR1 is LNHDA and CDR2 is SQIVND in the germline V gene (reference sequence). CDR3 sequence (DNA): TGTGCCAGTAGTATACAGGGGGCCGGCGGGGAGCTGTTTTTT. It yields the protein CASSIQGAGGELFF.

The chain recombines TRBV20-1 with TRBJ2-1; 11 bases fit TRBD2. V was pared by 3 bases and J by 7 bases, with 11 bases of the junction left unmatched. This CDR3 comprises 16 residues. The V gene's germline CDR1 is DFQATT and CDR2 SNEGSKA (reference sequence). The CDR3 is CSASLVAGGSLNEQFF. CDR3 nucleotides: TGCAGTGCTAGTTTGGTAGCGGGAGGGTCTTTAAATGAGCAGTTCTTC.

The chain uses TRBV5-4 and TRBJ1-1; D unresolved. Trimming took 0 bases from V and 3 from J, leaving 9 bases between them. This CDR3 contains 14 residues. Germline lookup yields CDR1 SGHNT and CDR2 YYREEE (reference sequence). CDR3 nucleotides: TGTGCCAGCAGCTTGGTCCACGGAGACACTGAAGCTTTCTTT. Translation: CASSLVHGDTEAFF.

This clone was seen just once. The rearrangement joins TRBV12-5 to TRBJ1-3, with 7 positions matching TRBD1. The CDR3 runs 19 residues. The V segment lost 6 bases and the J segment 0 bases; nucleotides outside the gene matches: 17. Germline loops: CDR1 LGHNT, CDR2 FRNRAP. CDR3 sequence reads: CASGPRPTGTANSGNTIYF. The CDR3 DNA follows: TGTGCTAGTGGCCCTAGACCTACCGGGACAGCGAACTCTGGAAACACCATATATTTT. Variable domain in full (rest from reference TRBV12-5 and TRBJ1-3): DARVTQTPRHKVTEMGQEVTMRCQPILGHNTVFWYRQTMMQGLELLAYFRNRAPLDDSGMPKDRFSAEMPDATLATLKIQPSEPRDSAVYFCASGPRPTGTANSGNTIYFGEGSWLTVV.

The CDR3 DNA reads TGTGCCAGCAGCCAAGATCGGAACCCGTCTTCACCCCTCCACTTT. It is translated as CASSQDRNPSSPLHF. The V gene is TRBV14, the J gene TRBJ1-6; D not resolved. V was shortened by 0 bases and J by 9 bases, with 12 bases between the two germline ends. This CDR3 is 15 amino acids long. Germline V gene sequence: CDR1 SGHDN, CDR2 FVKESK.

This clone is categorized as large. The V call is TRBV11-2, the J call TRBJ2-7; unclear D gene. The germline CDR1 and CDR2 sequences are SGHAT and FQNNGV. This CDR3 is built from 14 residues. V lost 2 bases to trimming and J lost 2 bases, with 10 bases between them. The DNA of the CDR3 is TGTGCCAGCAGCTTAACAGACGCCGCCTACGAGCAGTACTTC. This translates into CASSLTDAAYEQYF.

In its sample, this clone was seen once. The CDR3 sequence is CASSKVLRSSGNTIYF. CDR3 DNA: TGTGCCAGCAGCAAAGTTTTGAGGAGCTCTGGAAACACCATATATTTT. V gene TRBV21-1 combines with J gene TRBJ1-3. TRBV21-1 constitutes a pseudogene. The CDR3 is 16 residues long.

For this clone: This specimen includes other DNA sequences encoding the same CDR3. V gene TRBV6-5 combines with J gene TRBJ2-7; D perhaps matches TRBD2 (6 bases). CDR1 is MNHEY and CDR2 is SVGAGI in the germline V gene. V was shortened by 0 bases and J by 5 bases, with 11 bases between the two germline ends. The CDR3 extends over 14 amino acids. In DNA form, the CDR3 reads TGTGCCAGCAGTTACTCGCGGGGAAACCACGAGCAGTACTTC. Encoded protein: CASSYSRGNHEQYF.

V usage is TRBV28 and J usage is TRBJ2-7; the match to TRBD1 covers 10 bases. Germline CDR1 MDHEN, CDR2 SYDVKM. The V and J ends lost 5 bases and 6 bases, in that order; junction bases with no gene match: 7. The CDR3 is 14 amino acids. The CDR3 sequence: CASSSTGQGGEQYF. CDR3 coding DNA: TGTGCCAGCAGTAGCACAGGACAGGGGGGCGAGCAGTACTTC. Combining the CDR3 with reference TRBV28 and TRBJ2-7 gives the whole variable domain DVKVTQSSRYLVKRTGEKVFLECVQDMDHENMFWYRQDPGLGLRLIYFSYDVKMKEKGDIPEGYSVSREKKERFSLILESASTNQTSMYLCASSSTGQGGEQYFGPGTRLTVT.

The CDR3 nucleotides are TGTGCCAGCAGCCGGGATAGCGGGGGGGGTGAGACCCAGTACTTC. It is translated as CASSRDSGGGETQYF. The chain employs TRBV7-2 and TRBJ2-5; TRBD2 matches 11 bases. CDR1 and CDR2 from the germline V gene are SGHTA and FQGNSA. V shed 5 bases and J 5 bases; nucleotides not matched to a gene: 7. The CDR3 is made up of 15 amino acids.

This clone was seen a few times. The chain employs TRBV18 and TRBJ2-2; tentatively, D is TRBD1 or TRBD2 (5 bases each). CDR1 KGHSH and CDR2 LQKENI come from the germline V gene. V dropped 3 bases and J dropped 3 bases, with 8 bases sitting between them. The length of the CDR3 is 14 residues. CDR3 bases: TGTGCCAGCTCACCCGGGACCCACACCGGGGAGCTGTTTTTT. It is translated as CASSPGTHTGELFF.

As DNA, the CDR3 is TGTGCCAGCAGACGACAGGGTTTCAATAATTCACCCCTCCACTTT. Translating gives CASRRQGFNNSPLHF. The V and J genes are TRBV2 and TRBJ1-6; TRBD1 aligns across 7 bases. The trim removed 6 bases at V and 5 bases at J, leaving 7 bases unmatched. The germline V gene has CDR1 SNHLY and CDR2 FYNNEI. The CDR3 runs 15 residues.